These T cell receptor beta chains were read from a single sample in a study of sequential checkpoint blockade in melanoma. Assay: immunoSEQ multiplex PCR; the TCRdb copy retains only in-frame clones and omits some. The repertoire holds approximately 20,000 clones, with just under 75% as singletons. Specimen: CD8+ T cells sorted from blood (inferred from file names), collected from a patient given nivolumab and ipilimumab in sequence. The origin of the receptors is a human donor with melanoma. Each CDR3 is given with its conserved first and last residue. D genes are given only for firm matches. The size of a clone is reported for some rows only, either as once, few or many, or as a class for expanded clones.

TRBV7-9,NA,NA,TRBJ2-1,CAVRVNEQFF,TGTGCCGTGAGAGTGAATGAGCAGTTCTTC
TRBV11-2,TRBD1,NA,TRBJ2-7,CASSPTGQGYEQYF,TGTGCCAGCAGCCCCACGGGACAGGGCTACGAGCAGTACTTC
TRBV11-2,NA,NA,TRBJ2-7,CASSLLRTYEQYF,TGTGCCAGCAGCTTGCTGCGGACCTACGAGCAGTACTTC
TRBV19,TRBD2,NA,TRBJ2-3,CASSGREAQGDTQYF,TGTGCCAGTAGTGGGCGGGAGGCGCAGGGAGATACGCAGTATTTT
TRBV10-3,NA,NA,TRBJ2-7,CATGLSSYEQYF,TGTGCCACCGGGTTAAGCTCCTACGAGCAGTACTTC
TRBV19,NA,NA,TRBJ2-3,CASSIGGGTDTQYF,TGTGCCAGTAGTATTGGGGGCGGCACAGATACGCAGTATTTT
TRBV28,NA,NA,TRBJ2-7,CASTGGFSWSPYEQYF,TGTGCCAGCACCGGCGGATTTTCCTGGAGCCCCTACGAGCAGTACTTC
TRBV7-6,NA,NA,TRBJ2-7,CASSSRTGEQYF,TGTGCCAGCAGCTCCAGGACGGGAGAGCAGTACTTC
TRBV28,TRBD1,NA,TRBJ2-7,CASRLGQGTNEQYF,TGTGCCAGCAGACTAGGACAGGGTACTAACGAGCAGTACTTC
TRBV5-6,TRBD2,once,TRBJ2-7,CASSSTGLAGPYEQYF,TGTGCCAGCAGCTCGACAGGGCTAGCGGGACCCTACGAGCAGTACTTC
TRBV10-2,TRBD1,few,TRBJ1-5,CASSESTGIQPQHF,TGCGCCAGCAGTGAGTCGACAGGGATTCAGCCCCAGCATTTT
TRBV6-5,NA,NA,TRBJ1-6,CASSTGTPFNSPLHF,TGTGCCAGCAGTACAGGGACCCCTTTTAATTCACCCCTCCACTTT
TRBV7-2,TRBD1,NA,TRBJ2-7,CASSLAGGTGASYEQYF,TGTGCCAGCAGCTTAGCCGGAGGGACAGGGGCCTCCTACGAGCAGTACTTC
TRBV7-9,NA,NA,TRBJ1-2,CASSLGQSNYGYTF,TGTGCCAGCAGCTTAGGACAGTCTAACTATGGCTACACCTTC
TRBV11-2,NA,NA,TRBJ2-7,CASSLDWTAYEQYF,TGTGCCAGCAGCTTAGATTGGACAGCATACGAGCAGTACTTC
TRBV10-2,TRBD1,NA,TRBJ1-6,CASSAVAGQYNSPLHF,TGCGCCAGCAGTGCCGTCGCGGGACAGTATAATTCACCCCTCCACTTT
TRBV19,NA,few,TRBJ1-4,CASTLTGLEEKLFF,TGTGCCAGTACCTTGACAGGTCTAGAGGAAAAACTGTTTTTT
TRBV7-9,NA,NA,TRBJ1-6,CASSSGVHNSPLHF,TGTGCCAGCAGCTCCGGGGTCCATAATTCACCCCTCCACTTT
TRBV5-6,TRBD1,NA,TRBJ2-7,CASSRRRDRETYEQYF,TGTGCCAGCAGCCGGAGGAGGGACAGGGAAACCTACGAGCAGTACTTC
TRBV11-2,NA,NA,TRBJ1-2,CASSPWGGLAWGYTF,TGTGCCAGCAGCCCCTGGGGCGGCCTGGCGTGGGGCTACACCTTC
TRBV2,TRBD1,NA,TRBJ2-7,CASRAGGRGYEQYF,TGTGCCAGCAGGGCAGGGGGCCGCGGTTACGAGCAGTACTTC
TRBV7-9,NA,few,TRBJ1-2,CASSVQANYGYTF,TGTGCCAGCAGCGTACAGGCTAACTATGGCTACACCTTC
TRBV5-6,NA,NA,TRBJ2-7,CASSSQPQGGPYEQYF,TGTGCCAGCAGCTCACAACCTCAGGGGGGACCCTACGAGCAGTACTTC
TRBV2,NA,medium-sized,TRBJ2-1,CASSEAEDDEQFF,TGTGCCAGCAGTGAAGCGGAGGATGATGAGCAGTTCTTC
TRBV4-2,TRBD1,few,TRBJ2-3,CASSPRTGGDTDTQYF,TGTGCCAGCAGCCCCAGGACAGGGGGGGACACAGATACGCAGTATTTT
TRBV19,NA,large,TRBJ2-7,CASSIARGGEQYF,TGTGCCAGTAGTATAGCGAGGGGAGGCGAGCAGTACTTC
TRBV7-6,TRBD1,NA,TRBJ2-7,CASSSGQGVYEQYF,TGTGCCAGCAGCTCCGGACAGGGGGTCTACGAGCAGTACTTC
TRBV5-6,NA,NA,TRBJ2-7,CASSFAAEVYEQYF,TGTGCCAGCAGCTTTGCGGCGGAAGTCTACGAGCAGTACTTC
TRBV28,NA,NA,TRBJ2-5,CASSLEPGKETQYF,TGTGCCAGCAGTTTGGAACCAGGGAAGGAGACCCAGTACTTC
TRBV7-8,NA,NA,TRBJ2-7,CASSLVSSYEQYF,TGTGCCAGCAGCTTAGTCTCCTCCTACGAGCAGTACTTC
TRBV4-3,TRBD2,NA,TRBJ2-7,CASSQDPSGGSYEQYF,TGCGCCAGCAGCCAAGATCCTAGCGGGGGATCCTACGAGCAGTACTTC
TRBV9,TRBD1,NA,TRBJ2-7,CASSPGGTPYEQYF,TGTGCCAGCAGCCCAGGGGGCACCCCCTACGAGCAGTACTTC
TRBV5-4,TRBD1,NA,TRBJ2-3,CASSLTGGITDTQYF,TGTGCCAGCAGCCTGACAGGGGGCATCACAGATACGCAGTATTTT
TRBV6-1,TRBD1,medium-sized,TRBJ1-1,CASSVRDRENTEAFF,TGTGCCAGCAGTGTAAGGGACAGAGAAAACACTGAAGCTTTCTTT
TRBV4-1,NA,NA,TRBJ1-1,CASYPGGQTRTEAFF,TGCGCCAGCTACCCTGGTGGACAGACGAGGACTGAAGCTTTCTTT
TRBV7-6,TRBD2,NA,TRBJ2-1,CASSPTSGRYNEQFF,TGTGCCAGCAGCCCTACTAGCGGGCGATACAATGAGCAGTTCTTC
TRBV10-2,NA,NA,TRBJ1-2,CASSPQGAYGYTF,TGCGCCAGCAGTCCACAGGGAGCCTATGGCTACACCTTC
TRBV10-3,NA,few,TRBJ2-7,CAISESRLASYEQYF,TGTGCCATCAGTGAGTCGAGGCTAGCATCCTACGAGCAGTACTTC
TRBV19,TRBD1,NA,TRBJ1-1,CATDLGRGQGNTEAFF,TGTGCCACCGACCTGGGCCGGGGACAGGGGAACACTGAAGCTTTCTTT
TRBV27,NA,NA,TRBJ2-3,CASKLASYTDTQYF,TGTGCCAGCAAGCTAGCGAGCTACACAGATACGCAGTATTTT
TRBV9,TRBD1,NA,TRBJ1-2,CASSETGTGGYTF,TGTGCCAGCAGCGAGACAGGGACGGGGGGCTACACCTTC
TRBV7-6,NA,NA,TRBJ2-7,CASSLGVDSAEQYF,TGTGCCAGCAGCTTAGGTGTAGACAGCGCCGAGCAGTACTTC
TRBV7-9,NA,NA,TRBJ1-1,CASSEQRGLNTEAFF,TGTGCCAGCAGCGAGCAGCGGGGACTGAACACTGAAGCTTTCTTT
TRBV4-1,TRBD2,NA,TRBJ2-7,CASAGGGPYEQYF,TGCGCCAGCGCCGGGGGGGGGCCCTACGAGCAGTACTTC
TRBV27,TRBD2,NA,TRBJ2-3,CASEAGTSNTDTQYF,TGTGCCAGCGAAGCCGGGACTAGCAATACAGATACGCAGTATTTT
TRBV9,TRBD1,NA,TRBJ2-2,CASSGEGQGWTGELFF,TGTGCCAGCAGCGGAGAGGGACAGGGGTGGACCGGGGAGCTGTTTTTT
TRBV19,NA,few,TRBJ2-1,CASSIGADNEQFF,TGTGCCAGTAGTATAGGGGCAGACAATGAGCAGTTCTTC
TRBV7-9,TRBD1,medium-sized,TRBJ1-4,CASRGTGDEKLFF,TGTGCCAGCAGAGGGACAGGGGATGAAAAACTGTTTTTT
TRBV2,TRBD1,NA,TRBJ2-3,CASSLPDRARTQYF,TGTGCCAGCAGCCTACCTGACAGGGCCCGTACGCAGTATTTT
TRBV30,NA,NA,TRBJ1-1,CAWSANTLGGGENTEAFF,TGTGCCTGGAGTGCTAACACCCTAGGTGGAGGGGAGAACACTGAAGCTTTCTTT
TRBV7-2,TRBD1,once,TRBJ1-2,CASRDRGDYGYTF,TGTGCCAGCAGAGACAGGGGCGACTATGGCTACACCTTC
TRBV7-9,TRBD1,NA,TRBJ2-7,CASSSTGNYEQYF,TGTGCCAGCAGCTCGACAGGGAACTACGAGCAGTACTTC
TRBV28,NA,NA,TRBJ1-1,CASSLPLTGSAGTEAFF,TGTGCCAGCAGTTTGCCCCTCACGGGAAGCGCTGGCACTGAAGCTTTCTTT
TRBV6-6,NA,NA,TRBJ1-3,CASSYSGLRGNTIYF,TGTGCCAGCAGTTACTCGGGGCTCCGTGGAAACACCATATATTTT
TRBV27,TRBD2,NA,TRBJ2-3,CASSLKRGGNTDTQYF,TGTGCCAGCAGTTTAAAGCGGGGGGGAAATACAGATACGCAGTATTTT
TRBV4-3,NA,NA,TRBJ1-2,CASSQDGGPNYGYTF,TGCGCCAGCAGCCAAGACGGGGGGCCTAACTATGGCTACACCTTC
TRBV15,NA,once,TRBJ1-5,CATSPGEGQYSNQPQHF,TGTGCCACCAGCCCGGGGGAGGGACAATATAGCAATCAGCCCCAGCATTTT